This T cell receptor (beta chain) was identified during a study of shared clonotypes between healthy human individuals (dated by TCRdb to about 2020). Concerning the study at large: The cohort included a few men and a couple of women between 18 and 49 years of age. To increase sequencing depth and limit assay-specific biases, different laboratories used diverse techniques to prepare libraries and sequence TCR repertoires. Blood TCR repertoires of five healthy adults were deeply sequenced to estimate repertoire size and the extent of clonotype sharing between individuals. For each donor, CD4 naive and CD4 memory were each given three plates, CD8 naive was given two plates, and CD8 memory was given one plate. Leukapheresis yielded between about 0.94 and 9 billion PBMCs per donor. What the study reported, not specific to this receptor: Compared with non-shared clonotypes, the clonotypes found in all four sorted-subset donors had higher generation probabilities. Estimated clonotype richness was generally larger for naive than for memory subsets. About 4.5% of naive CD4, around 3.5% of naive CD8, roughly 2.4% of memory CD4, and approximately 0.4% of memory CD8 clonotypes were shared across several donors. Sampling was limited to blood, and TCR repertoires in tissue likely differ from TCR repertoires in blood. Rarefaction of sorted-subset datasets indicated incomplete sequencing despite the large sequencing depth. Pairwise subsampling indicated that sequencing depth was expected to affect the degree of clonotype sharing among donors. Because the study included only a small number of donors, the genetic and exposure-history diversity represented was limited.

Using the deep immunoSEQ assay, TCR CDR3 regions were amplified from genomic DNA by multiplex PCR. Extracted genomic DNA from each cell subset was distributed evenly across all wells of several immunoSEQ 96-well plates, and each plate was treated as a replicate. For sorted subsets, around 200 ng genomic DNA, equal to some 30,000 T cell genomes, was loaded into each replicate PCR. Purified libraries were measured with a Qubit 3.0 fluorometer, size-checked on a Bioanalyzer 2100, and measured again with the KAPA Library Quantification kit. Each immunoSEQ 96-well plate was sequenced on its own single-read 150-cycle Illumina NextSeq 550 flow cell. The paper's data handling went like this. Because the immunoSEQ output included only junctional sequences and no quality scores, the filtering could not be the same as the filtering used for full-length reads. Sequences were annotated with PyIR, a Python wrapper for IgBLAST v1.9, and V/J genes and CDR3 were assigned using IMGT germline references. Reads with weak V/J assignments (E-value above 1e-6), missing CDR3, stop codons, out-of-frame junctions, or ambiguous translated residues were removed. V3J clonotypes were defined by identical inferred V gene, J gene, and CDR3 amino acid sequence. Percentage overlap between repertoires was calculated by dividing the number of shared unique clonotypes by the size of the smaller repertoire. Richness of each repertoire was evaluated using RTK rarefaction, the Chao1 estimator, and Recon v2.1 estimates of unobserved clonotypes. Generation probabilities were computed with OLGA for all TCRbeta clonotypes obtained by the gDNA method from a few donors. TCRdb's version of the immuneACCESS table is confined to in-frame rearrangements and falls short of the full clone set. An unresolved V gene accounts for under half of the shortfall where checked; the remainder is of unknown origin. V, J and clone size are those of that table, while D and trimming were read from the DNA. Across this sample there are around 1.9 million clones, with just over 90% seen only once. Together, the top ten hold around 1.7% of the sample.

Of note for this clone: It lacks a known antigen. The record has no base qualities; no much larger clone is one base away.

CD8 naive samples were obtained by positive selection for CCR7 among CD45RO-negative cells, yielding a CD45RA+CCR7+ population from which TemRA cells were excluded. Healthy HIV-negative adults with no recently reported acute infections or vaccinations were included as donors. All donors were Caucasian adults living in Nashville, Tennessee, USA. After blood collection by leukapheresis, PBMCs were isolated using Ficoll-Histopaque density gradient centrifugation and then cryopreserved in the vapor phase of liquid nitrogen. Analytical flow cytometry was used to check the purity and quantity of each magnetically sorted T cell population. From each sorted fraction, genomic DNA was isolated and quantified by UV absorbance on a Nanodrop 2000c. The CDR3 has 13 amino acids, counting the end cysteine and phenylalanine. Solely the CDR3 DNA is kept, with 39 bases framed from the first base. The germline V gene (reference sequence) supplies CDR1 SGHNT and CDR2 YYREEE. For this chain, trimming is 3 bases at the V end and 6 bases at the J end, and the number of junction bases without a gene match is 2.

Recombination connected TRBV5-4 to TRBJ2-7; 11 of the junction bases match TRBD1. The receptor was derived from a man younger than 30 in good health. Some clones in this sample may be carry-over from other donors' samples. The specimen sequenced was naive CD8+ T cells from PBMCs. The sample's cell subset or site, from its label and the paper: CD45RA+CCR7+. The nucleotide sequence is TGTGCCAGCAGCTGGACAGGGGGCGCCGAGCAGTACTTC. Translated, this is CASSWTGGAEQYF.